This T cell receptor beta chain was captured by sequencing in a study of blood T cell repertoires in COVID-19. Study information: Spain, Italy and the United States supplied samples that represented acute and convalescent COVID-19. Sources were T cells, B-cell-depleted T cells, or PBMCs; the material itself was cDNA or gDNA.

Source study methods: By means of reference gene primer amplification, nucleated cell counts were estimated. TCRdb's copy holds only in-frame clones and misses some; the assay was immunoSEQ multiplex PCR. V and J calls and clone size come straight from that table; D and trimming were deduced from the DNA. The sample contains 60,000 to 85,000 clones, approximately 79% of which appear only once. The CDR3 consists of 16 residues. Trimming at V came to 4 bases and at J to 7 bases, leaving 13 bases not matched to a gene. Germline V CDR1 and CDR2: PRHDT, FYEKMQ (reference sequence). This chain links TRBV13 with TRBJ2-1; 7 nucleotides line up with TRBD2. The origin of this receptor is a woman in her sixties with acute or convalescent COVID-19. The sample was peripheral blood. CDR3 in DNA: TGTGCCAGCAGCTCTGAACTAGCGAGGGGACGAAATGAGCAGTTCTTC. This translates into CASSSELARGRNEQFF.